The sequence of this T cell receptor (beta chain) was determined in a study of T cells in Graves' hyperthyroidism and ophthalmopathy. Comment on this clonotype: Antigen unknown.

Broader study findings: Blood also contained most expanded thyroid clonotypes above 0.001.

The CDR3 regions of TCR beta were amplified from RNA transcripts. Using the HTBI primer set, a first-round RT-PCR was run on the TCR CDR3. TCRdb re-called the multiplex PCR reads through MiXCR, storing one row per CDR3 protein. The sample consists of 640,000 or so distinct CDR3 sequences, 13% to 15% of them appearing once. The CDR3 runs 12 residues. Germline V gene data show CDR1 as DFQATT and CDR2 as SNEGSKA (reference sequence). V shed 1 base and J shed 5 bases, with 8 bases lying between them. The chain recombines TRBV20-1 with TRBJ2-5; no reliable D call. Source material: blood. The sequence derives from a young woman with Graves' ophthalmopathy. Here the CDR3 DNA reads TGCAGTGCTAGAGTTGTCTGGGAGACCCAGTACTTC. Amino acids: CSARVVWETQYF.